Each of the 20 T cell receptor beta chains below was sequenced from the same sample in a study of shared clonotypes between healthy human individuals. Assay used: immunoSEQ multiplex PCR; TCRdb lists only in-frame clones, some missing. The sample contains about 2.2 million clones, approximately 94% of which appear only once. As defined, naive CD8 cells were CD45RO-negative and positively selected for CCR7, with terminally differentiated effector memory CD45RA+ cells excluded. Specimen: naive CD8+ T cells from PBMCs. These receptors were collected from a man between 18 and 35 years old in good health. Some clones in this sample may be carry-over from other donors' samples.

The rearrangement joins TRBV7-9 to TRBJ2-1; D is uncertain. CDR3 length: 11 residues. V lost 6 bases and J 9 bases, leaving 9 bases between the germline ends. Germline assignment: CDR1 SEHNR and CDR2 FQNEAQ (reference sequence). CDR3 DNA sequence: TGTGCCAGCAGTGCACTGGGTGAGCAGTTCTTC. This codes for CASSALGEQFF.

The V call is TRBV19, the J call TRBJ1-2; D not resolved. Germline V CDR1 and CDR2: LNHDA, SQIVND (reference sequence). V lost 8 bases and J 2 bases, leaving 9 bases between the germline ends. The CDR3 covers 12 residues. CDR3: CASRRSNYGYTF. The CDR3 DNA sequence: TGTGCCAGTCGCAGGTCCAACTATGGCTACACCTTC.

This clone was seen a single time. The V and J genes are TRBV27 and TRBJ2-7, with 15 bases identical to TRBD2. The junction had 6 bases not matched to a gene; V was cut back by 3 bases and J by 3 bases. Germline loops: CDR1 MNHEY, CDR2 SMNVEV (reference sequence). This CDR3 has 17 amino acids. For the CDR3, the DNA is TGTGCCAGCAGTTTGGGACTAGCGGGAGGTCGGGGCTACGAGCAGTACTTC. Translating it yields CASSLGLAGGRGYEQYF.

As concerns this clone: Within the sample, other DNA sequences also encode this same CDR3. V and J are TRBV7-9 and TRBJ2-1; possible D gene TRBD2, 6 bases. The CDR3 spans 15 residues. Trimming shortened V by 1 base and J by 2 bases, and 9 bases separated the two germline ends. Per germline, CDR1 SEHNR and CDR2 FQNEAQ (reference sequence). The DNA of the CDR3 is TGTGCCAGCAGCTTAGGACGCGGGACCTACAATGAGCAGTTCTTC. This encodes CASSLGRGTYNEQFF.

The chain links TRBV7-9 to TRBJ2-5, with TRBD1 matching 7 bases. Germline values: CDR1 SEHNR, CDR2 FQNEAQ (reference sequence). The CDR3 runs 15 residues. The junction had 6 bases not matched to a gene; V was cut back by 5 bases and J by 0 bases. CDR3: CASSARQGYQETQYF. For the CDR3, the DNA is TGTGCCAGCAGCGCCAGACAGGGATACCAAGAGACCCAGTACTTC.

V gene TRBV28 combines with J gene TRBJ1-5, with D possibly TRBD1 on 6 matching bases. The CDR3 has 15 residues. Germline V lookup: CDR1 MDHEN, CDR2 SYDVKM. Trimming stripped 3 bases from V and 7 bases from J, with 16 bases between. The CDR3 bases are TGTGCCAGCAGTTTCTCCCTCAGGGGTCAACAGCCCCAGCATTTT. Residues: CASSFSLRGQQPQHF.

The rearrangement links TRBV4-3 to TRBJ1-5; TRBD1 aligns across 11 bases. This CDR3 has 17 amino acids. The trim removed 0 bases at V and 5 bases at J, leaving 6 bases unmatched. Per the germline V gene, CDR1 is LGHNA and CDR2 is YSLEER. The CDR3 region is CASSQDGDRGSHQPQHF. The CDR3 nucleotides are TGCGCCAGCAGCCAAGACGGGGACAGGGGGTCTCATCAGCCCCAGCATTTT.

The rearrangement links TRBV6-1 to TRBJ1-2; possibly TRBD1 for D (5 bases). The V gene's germline CDR1 is MNHNS and CDR2 SASEGT. V shed 6 bases and J shed 8 bases, with 19 bases lying between them. The length of the CDR3 is 14 residues. The CDR3 protein is CASSRTSGTDGYTF. In DNA form, the CDR3 reads TGTGCCAGCAGCCGCACCTCCGGGACGGACGGCTACACCTTC.

This chain uses TRBV9 with TRBJ1-1, with TRBD1 matching over 9 bases. Germline V gives CDR1 SGDLS, CDR2 YYNGEE. The V and J ends lost 3 bases and 1 base, in that order; junction bases with no gene match: 7. This CDR3 is built from 16 residues. The CDR3 is CASSARRDRANTEAFF. Written as DNA, the CDR3 is TGTGCCAGCAGCGCACGCCGGGACAGGGCGAACACTGAAGCTTTCTTT.

This clone appeared a single time. This chain joins TRBV19 and TRBJ2-7; 8 bases are a match to TRBD1. Germline values: CDR1 LNHDA, CDR2 SQIVND (reference sequence). This CDR3 spans 15 amino acids. The V segment lost 5 bases and the J segment 2 bases; nucleotides outside the gene matches: 8. CDR3 residues: CASSGDRLAPYEQYF. CDR3 nucleotides: TGTGCCAGTAGTGGGGACAGGTTGGCCCCCTACGAGCAGTACTTC.

The genes are TRBV19 and TRBJ2-2; either TRBD1 or TRBD2 may supply D (5 bases each). Germline V CDR1 and CDR2: LNHDA, SQIVND (reference sequence). V was clipped by 0 bases and J by 5 bases, with 16 bases between them. There are 17 residues in the CDR3. CDR3 DNA: TGTGCCAGTAGTATAGATCGACGATGGGGACCTACCGGGGAGCTGTTTTTT. Protein product: CASSIDRRWGPTGELFF.

CDR3 nucleotides: TGTGCCAGCAGCTACAGGGGGCAGGGATCCGGGGAGCTGTTTTTT. Translated: CASSYRGQGSGELFF. V is TRBV7-9 and J is TRBJ2-2, with 9 bases that match TRBD1. The CDR3 runs to 15 residues. Trimming took 4 bases from V and 6 from J; bases not matched to a gene: 6. CDR1 and CDR2 from the germline V gene are SEHNR and FQNEAQ (reference sequence).

The V gene is TRBV7-2, the J gene TRBJ2-7; D is unclear. CDR1 is SGHTA and CDR2 is FQGNSA in the germline V gene. V was pared by 2 bases and J by 3 bases, with 14 bases between. This CDR3 comprises 15 residues. CDR3: CASSLTRVRYYEQYF. The CDR3 DNA reads as TGTGCCAGCAGCTTAACCCGGGTTCGATACTACGAGCAGTACTTC.

The gene calls are TRBV5-4 and TRBJ2-2, with unresolved D. Germline loops: CDR1 SGHNT, CDR2 YYREEE (reference sequence). This CDR3 has 15 residues. V gave up 1 base and J gave up 2 bases, with 9 bases separating them. The CDR3 here is CASSLLGLNTGELFF. CDR3 sequence (DNA): TGTGCCAGCAGCTTGTTAGGGCTTAACACCGGGGAGCTGTTTTTT. Full variable domain (missing parts from reference TRBV5-4 and TRBJ2-2): ETGVTQSPTHLIKTRGQQVTLRCSSQSGHNTVSWYQQALGQGPQFIFQYYREEENGRGNFPPRFSGLQFPNYSSELNVNALELDDSALYLCASSLLGLNTGELFFGEGSRLTVL.

The gene calls are TRBV15 and TRBJ2-5; perhaps TRBD1 as D (6 bases). The CDR3 covers 13 residues. Trimming left V 5 bases short and J 1 base short, with 8 bases between. Germline lookup yields CDR1 LNHNV and CDR2 YYDKDF (reference sequence). The CDR3 sequence is CATSGGSQETQYF. CDR3 DNA: TGTGCCACCAGCGGGGGCAGCCAAGAGACCCAGTACTTC.

In DNA form, the CDR3 reads TGTGCCAGCAGCCAAATCCCGGGACATCCAAAGGGAGCTTTCTTT. It translates to CASSQIPGHPKGAFF. This chain uses TRBV9 with TRBJ1-1; D may be TRBD1 (6 bases). CDR3 size: 15 residues. Trimming shortened V by 4 bases and J by 10 bases, and 23 bases separated the two germline ends. Germline V gives CDR1 SGDLS, CDR2 YYNGEE.

This chain links TRBV7-6 with TRBJ2-5, with 9 bases that match TRBD2. The trim removed 11 bases at V and 5 bases at J, leaving 15 bases unmatched. CDR3 size: 15 residues. Germline CDR1 and CDR2: SGHVS and FNYEAQ. The chain's CDR3 is CAVGGGRAEWETQYF. CDR3 sequence (DNA): TGTGCCGTAGGTGGCGGGAGGGCCGAGTGGGAGACCCAGTACTTC.

V usage is TRBV28 and J usage is TRBJ1-1; D may be TRBD1 (5 bases). The CDR3 is 14 residues long. CDR1 MDHEN and CDR2 SYDVKM come from the germline V gene. The V end was cut by 2 bases, the J end by 4 bases, with 11 bases between. The CDR3 loop reads CASSLRGAVTEAFF. The DNA of the CDR3 is TGTGCCAGCAGTTTAAGAGGGGCGGTCACTGAAGCTTTCTTT.

This chain connects TRBV27 to TRBJ2-1; TRBD1 aligns across 8 bases. This CDR3 contains 16 residues. The V gene's germline CDR1 is MNHEY and CDR2 SMNVEV (reference sequence). V dropped 5 bases and J dropped 2; count of bases not matched to a gene: 8. The CDR3 spells CASSLRGPVPYNEQFF. The CDR3 DNA sequence: TGTGCCAGCAGTCTCAGGGGGCCAGTTCCCTACAATGAGCAGTTCTTC.

V is TRBV7-6 and J is TRBJ2-1, with 14 nucleotides matching TRBD2. This CDR3 has 17 residues. CDR1 is SGHVS, CDR2 FNYEAQ, per germline. The junction had 9 bases not matched to a gene; V was cut back by 5 bases and J by 6 bases. CDR3 nucleotide sequence: TGTGCCAGCAGCCCGACTAGCGGGAGGGCCGGCGTCAATGAGCAGTTCTTC. Its translation: CASSPTSGRAGVNEQFF.